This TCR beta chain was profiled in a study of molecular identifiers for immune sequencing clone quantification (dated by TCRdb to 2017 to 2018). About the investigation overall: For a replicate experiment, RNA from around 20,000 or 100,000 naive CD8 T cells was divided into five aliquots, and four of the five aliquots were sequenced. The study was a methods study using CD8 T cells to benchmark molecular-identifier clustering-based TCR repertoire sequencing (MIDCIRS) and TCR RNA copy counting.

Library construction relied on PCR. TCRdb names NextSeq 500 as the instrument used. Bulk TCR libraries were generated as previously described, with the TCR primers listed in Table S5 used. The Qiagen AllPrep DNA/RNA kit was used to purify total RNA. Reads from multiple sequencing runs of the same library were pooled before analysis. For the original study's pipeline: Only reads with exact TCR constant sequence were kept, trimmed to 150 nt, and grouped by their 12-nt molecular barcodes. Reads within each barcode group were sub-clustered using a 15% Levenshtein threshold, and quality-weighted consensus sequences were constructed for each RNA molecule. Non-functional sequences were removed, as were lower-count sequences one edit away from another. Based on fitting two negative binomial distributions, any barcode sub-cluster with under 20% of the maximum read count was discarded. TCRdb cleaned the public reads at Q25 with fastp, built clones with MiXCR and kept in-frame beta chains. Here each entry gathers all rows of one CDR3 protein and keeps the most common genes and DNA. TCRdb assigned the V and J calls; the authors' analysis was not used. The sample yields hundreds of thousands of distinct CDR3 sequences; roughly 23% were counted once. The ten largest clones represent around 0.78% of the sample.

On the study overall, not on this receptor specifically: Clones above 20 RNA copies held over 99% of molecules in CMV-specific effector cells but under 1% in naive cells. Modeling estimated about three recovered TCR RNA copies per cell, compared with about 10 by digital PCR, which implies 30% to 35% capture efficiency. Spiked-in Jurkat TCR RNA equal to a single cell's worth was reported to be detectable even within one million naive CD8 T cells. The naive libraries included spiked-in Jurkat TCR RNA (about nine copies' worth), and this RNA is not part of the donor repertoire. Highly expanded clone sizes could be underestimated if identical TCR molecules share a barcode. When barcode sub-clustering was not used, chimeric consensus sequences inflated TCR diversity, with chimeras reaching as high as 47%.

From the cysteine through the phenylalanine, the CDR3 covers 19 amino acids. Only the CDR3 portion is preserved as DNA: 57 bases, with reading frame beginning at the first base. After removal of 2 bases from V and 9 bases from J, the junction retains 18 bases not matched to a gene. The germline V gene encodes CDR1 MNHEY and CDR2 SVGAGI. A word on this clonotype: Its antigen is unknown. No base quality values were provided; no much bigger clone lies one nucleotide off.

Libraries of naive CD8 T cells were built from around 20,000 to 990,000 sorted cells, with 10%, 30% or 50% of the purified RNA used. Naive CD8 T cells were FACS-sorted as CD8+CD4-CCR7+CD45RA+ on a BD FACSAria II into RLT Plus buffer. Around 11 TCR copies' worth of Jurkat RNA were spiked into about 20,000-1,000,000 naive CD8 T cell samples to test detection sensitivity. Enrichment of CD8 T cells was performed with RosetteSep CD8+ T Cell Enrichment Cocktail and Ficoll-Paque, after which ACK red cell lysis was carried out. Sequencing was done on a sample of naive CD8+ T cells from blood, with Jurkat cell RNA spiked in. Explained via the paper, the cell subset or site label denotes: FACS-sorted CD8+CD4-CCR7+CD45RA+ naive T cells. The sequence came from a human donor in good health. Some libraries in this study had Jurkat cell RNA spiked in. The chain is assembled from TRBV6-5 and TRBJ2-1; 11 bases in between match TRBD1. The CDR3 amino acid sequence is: CASSYNYGTGGFRVGEQFF. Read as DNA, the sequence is TGTGCCAGCAGTTACAACTACGGGACAGGGGGTTTTCGGGTAGGTGAGCAGTTCTTC.